The 16 T cell receptor beta chains listed next were all sequenced from one sample in a study of T cell repertoires in cytomegalovirus infection. TCRdb redid the calling of the reads with MiXCR, one entry per CDR3 protein. The profile shows some 150,000 distinct CDR3 sequences, about a quarter of them singletons. The sample comprised PBMCs. The receptors shown here come from a human donor in good health (CMV status not recorded). Some clones in this sample may be carry-over from other donors' samples.

The CDR3 nucleotides are TGTGCCAGCAGACCCGGCGGGGGGATTGACTACGAGCAGTACTTC. This encodes CASRPGGGIDYEQYF. V usage is TRBV12-3 or TRBV12-4 and J usage is TRBJ2-7, with 8 bases identical to TRBD2. The CDR3 sequence is 15 residues long. The trim removed 6 bases at V and 3 bases at J, leaving 10 bases unmatched.

This clonotype was counted ten times or more. The chain joins TRBV27 to TRBJ1-1, with 8 bases lining up with TRBD1. The CDR3 sequence is 13 residues long. With V trimmed by 3 bases and J by 7 bases, 4 bases remained unmatched. CDR1 MNHEY and CDR2 SMNVEV come from the germline V gene (reference sequence). In DNA form, the CDR3 reads TGTGCCAGCAGTTTTGGACAGGGCCTTGAAGCTTTCTTT. Protein: CASSFGQGLEAFF.

This clonotype was detected a few times. The genes are TRBV12-3 or TRBV12-4 and TRBJ1-4; TRBD1 matches at 8 bases. The CDR3 is 14 amino acids. J lost 3 bases, V lost 6 bases, and 3 bases had no gene match. CDR3 protein: CASRYRGSNEKLFF. The CDR3 DNA is TGTGCCAGCAGATACAGGGGGTCTAATGAAAAACTGTTTTTT.

This clonotype was counted only a few times. This chain connects TRBV27 to TRBJ1-5; D is unresolved. Germline CDR1 MNHEY, CDR2 SMNVEV (reference sequence). This CDR3 region has 14 residues. Trimming took off 5 bases at V and 0 bases at J, with 8 bases between the two ends. The CDR3: CASSPWGSNQPQHF. In DNA form, the CDR3 reads TGTGCCAGCAGTCCTTGGGGTAGCAATCAGCCCCAGCATTTT.

This clonotype was seen only a few times. The chain couples TRBV6-6 to TRBJ1-1; weak D call: TRBD1 (6 bases). V lost 1 base, J lost 6 bases, and 12 bases lay in between. This CDR3 is 14 amino acids long. Germline V lookup: CDR1 MNHNY, CDR2 SVGAGI (reference sequence). Here the CDR3 reads CASSYLTAGAEAFF. CDR3 bases: TGTGCCAGCAGTTACTTAACGGCAGGGGCTGAAGCTTTCTTT.

The chain employs TRBV29-1 and TRBJ2-1; 10 nucleotides match TRBD2. The V gene's germline CDR1 is SQVTM and CDR2 ANQGSEA. Unmatched junction bases numbered 11, after V lost 0 bases and J lost 6 bases. The CDR3 runs 17 residues. The CDR3 reads CSVEDTLAGVLGNEQFF. The CDR3 coding sequence is TGCAGCGTTGAAGATACCCTAGCGGGAGTGTTGGGCAATGAGCAGTTCTTC.

The V and J genes are TRBV12-3 or TRBV12-4 and TRBJ2-2; D is perhaps TRBD2 (6 bases). CDR3 size: 14 residues. Trimming pared 5 bases from V and 5 bases from J, leaving 12 bases between. CDR3 coding DNA: TGTGCCAGCAGTCCGCTCGGGAGTACCGGGGAGCTGTTTTTT. It codes for CASSPLGSTGELFF.

Many counts were recorded for this clonotype. The V gene is TRBV6-6, the J gene TRBJ2-7; maybe TRBD2 (5 bases). Looked up from germline, CDR1 is MNHNY and CDR2 is SVGAGI (reference sequence). This CDR3 has 12 amino acids. V dropped 8 bases and J dropped 2 bases, with 10 bases sitting between them. The CDR3 region is CASGLGPYEQYF. In DNA form, the CDR3 reads TGTGCCAGCGGACTCGGGCCCTACGAGCAGTACTTC.

This clonotype was found a few times. The V gene is TRBV7-9, the J gene TRBJ2-5, with 9 bases aligning to TRBD1. Per the germline V gene, CDR1 is SEHNR and CDR2 is FQNEAQ (reference sequence). Trimming cost V 7 bases and J 5 bases; bases outside gene matches: 17. CDR3 length equals 17 residues. DNA of the CDR3: TGTGCCAGCACCCGAGCGTTCGGGACAGGGAGTTCGGAGACCCAGTACTTC. Translation gives CASTRAFGTGSSETQYF. The full variable domain, rest sourced from reference TRBV7-9 and TRBJ2-5, is DTGVSQNPRHKITKRGQNVTFRCDPISEHNRLYWYRQTLGQGPEFLTYFQNEAQLEKSRLLSDRFSAERPKGSFSTLEIQRTEQGDSAMYLCASTRAFGTGSSETQYFGPGTRLLVL.

This clonotype showed up many times. The rearrangement uses TRBV7-2 and TRBJ1-4; 8 nucleotides align to TRBD1. This CDR3 comprises 14 residues. J gave up 4 bases and V 4 bases, and 2 bases lay outside the gene matches. CDR1 and CDR2 (germline): SGHTA, FQGNSA. CDR3 coding DNA: TGTGCCAGCAGCTGGGACAGGTTTAATGAAAAACTGTTTTTT. Its translation is CASSWDRFNEKLFF.

V is TRBV28 and J is TRBJ2-1; maybe TRBD1 (9 bases). The CDR3 spans 16 residues. Germline loops: CDR1 MDHEN, CDR2 SYDVKM. V was pared by 7 bases and J by 4 bases, with 20 bases between. The DNA of the CDR3 is TGTGCCAGCATACCCTTAGCGGGACAGGGTTACAATGAGCAGTTCTTC. It codes for CASIPLAGQGYNEQFF.

The J gene is TRBJ2-6, the V gene TRBV28, with a tentative D call TRBD1 (6 bases). This CDR3 has 15 residues. Looked up from germline, CDR1 is MDHEN and CDR2 is SYDVKM. Deletions cut 4 bases from V and 3 bases from J, with 10 bases between. The CDR3 sequence is CASSSSGDGANVLTF. CDR3 bases: TGTGCCAGCAGTTCCTCAGGGGATGGGGCCAACGTCCTGACTTTC.

The chain has TRBV7-8 and TRBJ2-3, with D unclear. This CDR3 is built from 14 residues. The V gene lost 5 bases and the J gene lost 2 bases, with 11 bases spanning the gap. Germline CDR1 reads SGHVS; CDR2 reads FQNEAQ. CDR3 in DNA: TGTGCCAGCAGCCAATCCAGTTTCACAGATACGCAGTATTTT. The encoded protein is CASSQSSFTDTQYF.

The chain has TRBV18 and TRBJ2-1, with 12 bases identical to TRBD2. The germline V gene has CDR1 KGHSH and CDR2 LQKENI. V trimming: 3 bases; J trimming: 3 bases; junction bases outside the gene matches: 3. CDR3 length: 16 amino acids. The CDR3 sequence is CASSPRLAGVYNEQFF. In nucleotides, the CDR3 is TGTGCCAGCTCACCCCGACTAGCGGGAGTCTACAATGAGCAGTTCTTC.

The rearrangement uses TRBV12-3 or TRBV12-4 and TRBJ1-2; 8 nucleotides align to TRBD1. The J segment lost 5 bases and the V segment lost 3 bases, leaving 5 bases of the junction unmatched. This CDR3 contains 14 residues. The CDR3: CASSLGQASYGYTF. The CDR3 nucleotides are TGTGCCAGCAGTTTGGGACAGGCGTCTTATGGCTACACCTTC.

V gene TRBV4-1 combines with J gene TRBJ2-3, with TRBD2 matching over 9 bases. J gave up 0 bases and V 4 bases, and 11 bases lay outside the gene matches. Germline V lookup: CDR1 MGHRA, CDR2 YSYEKL. CDR3 size: 18 residues. CDR3: CASSLGLARGPSTDTQYF. The CDR3, as DNA: TGCGCCAGCAGCCTTGGACTAGCGAGGGGGCCTAGCACAGATACGCAGTATTTT.